Reported below is one TCR beta chain. What it binds is not known. This sample was taken from a study of shared clonotypes between healthy human individuals. Between the trimmed V and J ends, which lost 4 bases and 6 bases, there was a span of 23 bases. Looked up from germline, CDR1 is SGHRS and CDR2 is YFSETQ. The length of the CDR3 is 16 residues. All donors were healthy HIV-negative adults lacking recent acute infections or vaccinations. Points from the study as a whole: Among donors, sharing of clonotypes was expected to be affected by sequencing depth.

As processed by the authors: Filtering of immunoSEQ junctional sequences could not match full-length read filtering. Assay: immunoSEQ multiplex PCR; the TCRdb copy retains only in-frame clones and omits some. V and J calls and clone size are given by that table; D and trimming were obtained from the DNA. The sample contains approximately 1,500,000 clones, roughly 96% of which appear only once. The V call is TRBV5-1, the J call TRBJ2-7, with D maybe TRBD2 (7 bases). The receptor was isolated from a man aged 30 to 39 in good health. Sequencing used naive CD4+ T cells sorted from blood. Subset specified: CD45RA+ positively selected. CDR3 bases: TGCGCCAGCAGCGCGCAAGGGGGAGGGCCATTTTCCGAGCAGTACTTC. It yields the protein CASSAQGGGPFSEQYF. Full variable domain (outside the CDR3, taken from reference TRBV5-1 and TRBJ2-7): KAGVTQTPRYLIKTRGQQVTLSCSPISGHRSVSWYQQTPGQGLQFLFEYFSETQRNKGNFPGRFSGRQFSNSRSEMNVSTLELGDSALYLCASSAQGGGPFSEQYFGPGTRLTVT.